A single sample gave rise to the 5 T cell receptor beta chains below, sequenced in a study of T cell repertoires in cytomegalovirus infection. Each CDR3 protein gets one entry after TCRdb re-called the reads with MiXCR. The sample consists of around 630,000 distinct CDR3 sequences, 20% to 25% of them appearing once. Sequencing used CD8+ T cells from PBMCs. The receptors originated from a human donor in good health (CMV status not recorded). Some clones in this sample may be carry-over from other donors' samples.

The V call is TRBV7-8, the J call TRBJ2-1; D is possibly TRBD1 (6 bases). The germline gives CDR1 SGHVS, CDR2 FQNEAQ. Trimming left V 5 bases short and J 2 bases short, with 13 bases between. The CDR3 covers 15 residues. DNA for the CDR3: TGTGCCAGCAGCCCAAGGGGGTTCCCCTACAATGAGCAGTTCTTC. Translated: CASSPRGFPYNEQFF.

This clonotype was seen many times. This chain connects TRBV6-1 to TRBJ2-2, with D maybe TRBD1 (6 bases). Germline V lookup: CDR1 MNHNS, CDR2 SASEGT. The V and J ends lost 0 bases and 2 bases respectively, with 16 bases between them. The CDR3 runs to 18 residues. This chain's CDR3 is CASSEAAQGRFNTGELFF. CDR3 in DNA: TGTGCCAGCAGTGAAGCGGCACAGGGTCGTTTCAACACCGGGGAGCTGTTTTTT.

This clonotype was found many times. This chain uses TRBV7-9 with TRBJ2-7; no definite D call. Per the germline V gene, CDR1 is SEHNR and CDR2 is FQNEAQ (reference sequence). With 6 bases removed from V and 7 bases from J, the gap between germline ends came to 10 bases. CDR3 length: 11 amino acids. CDR3 amino acids: CASRDGREQYF. CDR3 coding DNA: TGTGCCAGCAGGGACGGTCGGGAGCAGTACTTC.

This clonotype was seen a handful of times. The chain couples TRBV5-6 to TRBJ2-7; TRBD1 matches at 12 bases. Germline V CDR1 and CDR2: SGHDT, YYEEEE. J lost 6 bases, V lost 5 bases, and 3 bases had no gene match. The CDR3 totals 13 residues. DNA of the CDR3: TGTGCCAGCAGAGGGACAGGGGGCGGCGAGCAGTACTTC. Encoded protein: CASRGTGGGEQYF.

The chain joins TRBV6-4 to TRBJ1-2; tentatively, D is TRBD1 (6 bases). CDR3 length: 16 amino acids. V was shortened by 0 bases and J by 3 bases, with 14 bases between the two germline ends. CDR1 is MRHNA and CDR2 is SNTAGT in the germline V gene. The CDR3 DNA follows: TGTGCCAGCAGTGACTCGATAGCAGGGGACGACTATGGCTACACCTTC. It codes for CASSDSIAGDDYGYTF.